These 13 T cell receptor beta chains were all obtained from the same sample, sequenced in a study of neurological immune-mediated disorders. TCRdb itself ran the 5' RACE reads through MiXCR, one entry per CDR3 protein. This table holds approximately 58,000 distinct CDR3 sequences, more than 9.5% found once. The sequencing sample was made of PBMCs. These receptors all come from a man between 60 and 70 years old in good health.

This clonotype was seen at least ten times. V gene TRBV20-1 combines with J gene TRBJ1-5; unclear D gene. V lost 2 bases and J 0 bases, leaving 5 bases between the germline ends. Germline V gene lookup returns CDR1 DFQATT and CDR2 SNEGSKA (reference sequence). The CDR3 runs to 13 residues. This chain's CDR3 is CSARYGSNQPQHF. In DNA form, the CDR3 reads TGCAGTGCTAGATACGGTAGCAATCAGCCCCAGCATTTT.

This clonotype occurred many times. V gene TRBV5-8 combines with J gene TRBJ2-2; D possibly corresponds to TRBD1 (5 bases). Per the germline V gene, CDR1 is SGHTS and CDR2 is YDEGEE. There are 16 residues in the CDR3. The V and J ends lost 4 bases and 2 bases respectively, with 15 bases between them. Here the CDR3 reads CASSLALGQNTGELFF. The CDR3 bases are TGTGCCAGCAGCCTGGCCCTCGGACAAAACACCGGGGAGCTGTTTTTT.

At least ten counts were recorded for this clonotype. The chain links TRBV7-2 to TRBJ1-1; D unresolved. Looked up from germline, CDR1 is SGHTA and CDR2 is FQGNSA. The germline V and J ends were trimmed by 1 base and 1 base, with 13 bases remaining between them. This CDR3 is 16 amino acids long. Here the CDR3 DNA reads TGTGCCAGCAGCTTAGAGTTGGGGAGGCGGAACACTGAAGCTTTCTTT. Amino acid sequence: CASSLELGRRNTEAFF.

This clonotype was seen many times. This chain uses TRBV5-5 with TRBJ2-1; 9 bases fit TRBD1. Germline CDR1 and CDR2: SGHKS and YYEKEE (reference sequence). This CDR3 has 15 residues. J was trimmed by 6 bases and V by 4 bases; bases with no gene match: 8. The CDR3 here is CASSLRDRVGNEQFF. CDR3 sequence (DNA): TGTGCCAGCAGCCTCCGGGACAGGGTTGGCAATGAGCAGTTCTTC.

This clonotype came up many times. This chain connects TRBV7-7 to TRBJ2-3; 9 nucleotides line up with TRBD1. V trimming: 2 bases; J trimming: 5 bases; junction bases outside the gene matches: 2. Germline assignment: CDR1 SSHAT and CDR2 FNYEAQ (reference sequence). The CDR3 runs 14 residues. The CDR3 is CASSLTGGLDTQYF. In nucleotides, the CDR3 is TGTGCCAGCAGCTTAACAGGGGGCCTAGATACGCAGTATTTT.

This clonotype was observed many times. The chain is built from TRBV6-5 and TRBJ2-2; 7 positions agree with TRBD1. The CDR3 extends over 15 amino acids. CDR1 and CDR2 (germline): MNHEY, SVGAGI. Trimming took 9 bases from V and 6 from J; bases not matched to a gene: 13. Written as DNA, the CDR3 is TGTGCCAGTTCGGACAGGAAAAAGGAAGCCGGGGAGCTGTTTTTT. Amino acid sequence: CASSDRKKEAGELFF.

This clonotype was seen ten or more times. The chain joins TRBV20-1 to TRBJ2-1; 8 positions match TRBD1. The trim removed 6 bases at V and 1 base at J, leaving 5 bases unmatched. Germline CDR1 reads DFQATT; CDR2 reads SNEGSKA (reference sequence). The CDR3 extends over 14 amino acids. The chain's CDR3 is CSARTGQSYNEQFF. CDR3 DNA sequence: TGCAGTGCCCGGACAGGGCAGTCCTACAATGAGCAGTTCTTC.

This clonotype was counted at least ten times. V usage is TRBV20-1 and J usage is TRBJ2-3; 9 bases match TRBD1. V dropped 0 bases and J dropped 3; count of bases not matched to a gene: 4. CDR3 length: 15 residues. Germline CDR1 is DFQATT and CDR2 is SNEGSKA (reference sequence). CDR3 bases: TGCAGTGCTAGAGACGGACAGGGGAGAACAGATACGCAGTATTTT. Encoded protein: CSARDGQGRTDTQYF.

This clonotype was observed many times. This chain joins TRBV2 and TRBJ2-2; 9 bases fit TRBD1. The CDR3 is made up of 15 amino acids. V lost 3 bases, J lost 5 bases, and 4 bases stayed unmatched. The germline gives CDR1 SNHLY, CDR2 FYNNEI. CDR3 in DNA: TGTGCCAGCAGTGACTACAGGGGGCGAACCGGGGAGCTGTTTTTT. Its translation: CASSDYRGRTGELFF.

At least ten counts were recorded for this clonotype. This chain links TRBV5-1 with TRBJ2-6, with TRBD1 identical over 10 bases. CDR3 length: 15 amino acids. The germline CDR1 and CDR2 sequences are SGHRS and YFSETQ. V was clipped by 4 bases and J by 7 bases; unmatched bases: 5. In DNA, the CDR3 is TGCGCCAGCAGCCTCGGGACAGGGGTAGCCAACGTCCTGACTTTC. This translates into CASSLGTGVANVLTF.

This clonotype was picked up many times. The CDR3 reads CASSPPGQPQHF. DNA for the CDR3: TGTGCCAGCAGCCCCCCCGGTCAGCCCCAGCATTTT. The chain is built from TRBV7-9 and TRBJ1-5; D uncertain. Germline CDR1 and CDR2: SEHNR and FQNEAQ (reference sequence). Trimming took 5 bases from V and 6 from J, leaving 8 bases between them. The CDR3 runs to 12 residues. Variable domain in full (rest from reference TRBV7-9 and TRBJ1-5): DTGVSQNPRHKITKRGQNVTFRCDPISEHNRLYWYRQTLGQGPEFLTYFQNEAQLEKSRLLSDRFSAERPKGSFSTLEIQRTEQGDSAMYLCASSPPGQPQHFGDGTRLSIL.

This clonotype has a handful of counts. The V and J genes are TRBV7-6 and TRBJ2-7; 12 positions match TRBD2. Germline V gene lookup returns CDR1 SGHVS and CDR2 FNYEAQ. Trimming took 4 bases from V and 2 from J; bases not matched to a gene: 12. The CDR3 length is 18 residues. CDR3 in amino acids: CASSSLIRTSGDPYEQYF. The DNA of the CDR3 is TGTGCCAGCAGCTCCTTAATTCGGACTAGCGGGGATCCCTACGAGCAGTACTTC.

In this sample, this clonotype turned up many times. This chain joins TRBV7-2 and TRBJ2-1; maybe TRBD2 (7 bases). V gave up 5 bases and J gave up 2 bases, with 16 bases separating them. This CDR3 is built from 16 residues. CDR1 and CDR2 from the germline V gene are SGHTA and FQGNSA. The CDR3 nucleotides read TGTGCCAGCAGCCTAGGCCCGGGGGGCACCTACAATGAGCAGTTCTTC. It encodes CASSLGPGGTYNEQFF. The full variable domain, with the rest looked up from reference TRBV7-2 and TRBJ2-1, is GAGVSQSPSNKVTEKGKDVELRCDPISGHTALYWYRQSLGQGLEFLIYFQGNSAPDKSGLPSDRFSAERTGGSVSTLTIQRTQQEDSAVYLCASSLGPGGTYNEQFFGPGTRLTVL.